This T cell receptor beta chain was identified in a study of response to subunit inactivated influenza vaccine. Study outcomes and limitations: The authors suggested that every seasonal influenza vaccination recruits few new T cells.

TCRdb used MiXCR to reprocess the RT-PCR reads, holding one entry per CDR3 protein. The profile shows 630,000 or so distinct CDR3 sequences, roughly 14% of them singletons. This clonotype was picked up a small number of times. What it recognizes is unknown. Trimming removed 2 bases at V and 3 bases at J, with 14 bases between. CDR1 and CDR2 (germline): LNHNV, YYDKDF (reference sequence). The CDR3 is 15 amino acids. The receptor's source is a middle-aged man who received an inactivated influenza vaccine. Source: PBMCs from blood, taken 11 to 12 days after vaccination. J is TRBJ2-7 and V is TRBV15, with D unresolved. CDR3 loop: CATSRSTELGYEQYF. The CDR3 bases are TGTGCCACCAGCAGATCAACTGAGTTGGGCTACGAGCAGTACTTC.